These T cell receptor beta chains were read from a single sample in a study of shared clonotypes between healthy human individuals. Measured with immunoSEQ multiplex PCR; TCRdb has only the in-frame clones, and not every one. The table lists about 680,000 clones, around 73% of them singletons. Sequencing was performed on memory CD4+ T cells sorted from blood. The receptor source for this set is a woman younger than 45 in good health. CDR3s include the opening cysteine and the closing phenylalanine or tryptophan. The D gene is left open where the match is weak. Size tells how often a clone was seen (once, few, many) or the class of an expanded clone, and some rows leave it out.

CDR3 DNA	CDR3 protein	clone size	J gene	V gene	D gene
TGTGCCAGCAGTGACTTACACCCTAGCGGGAGCTCCTACGAGCAGTACTTC	CASSDLHPSGSSYEQYF	many	TRBJ2-7	TRBV25-1	TRBD2
TGTGCCACCAGCACTAAGGACAGGGGCCCTGAAGCTTTCTTT	CATSTKDRGPEAFF	NA	TRBJ1-1	TRBV15	TRBD1
TGTGCCAGCAGTTCCCACATGAACACTGAAGCTTTCTTT	CASSSHMNTEAFF	NA	TRBJ1-1	TRBV6-6	NA
TGTGCCAGCAAACGAGGGGCCTACAATGAGCAGTTCTTC	CASKRGAYNEQFF	NA	TRBJ2-1	TRBV6-1	NA
TGTGCCAGCAGGGAAACAGGGGCGAGGACCGGGGAGCTGTTTTTT	CASRETGARTGELFF	NA	TRBJ2-2	TRBV2	TRBD1
TGTGCCAGCAGTGAGACCTTTAGCGGGAGCATGTGGGAGCAGTTCTTC	CASSETFSGSMWEQFF	NA	TRBJ2-1	TRBV2	TRBD2
TGTGCCAGCAGCTCCTTGAACGGGAACACTGAAGCTTTCTTT	CASSSLNGNTEAFF	few	TRBJ1-1	TRBV11-2	NA
TGTGCCAGCCTTATCCAACTCGGCGGGGCCGCCAACACAGATACGCAGTATTTT	CASLIQLGGAANTDTQYF	NA	TRBJ2-3	TRBV2	NA
TGTGCCAGCAGTTTATGGCAGGGGAACAATCAGCCCCAGCATTTT	CASSLWQGNNQPQHF	NA	TRBJ1-5	TRBV27	NA
TGCGCCAGCAGCTCCGGGACTAGCGGAGAAGAGACCCAGTACTTC	CASSSGTSGEETQYF	NA	TRBJ2-5	TRBV5-1	TRBD2
TGTGCCAGTAGTTCACCGAGGGGGAGTAATGAAAAACTGTTTTTT	CASSSPRGSNEKLFF	NA	TRBJ1-4	TRBV19	NA
TGTGCCAGCTCACCCCCTCCAAGAAAATCCTCTTACCAAGAGACCCAGTACTTC	CASSPPPRKSSYQETQYF	NA	TRBJ2-5	TRBV18	NA
TGTGCCAGCAGCTGGGACATAAGCTACGAGCAGTACTTC	CASSWDISYEQYF	NA	TRBJ2-7	TRBV7-2	NA
TGTGCCACCGGACAGGGGCCGAACACTGAAGCTTTCTTT	CATGQGPNTEAFF	once	TRBJ1-1	TRBV10-3	TRBD1
TGTGCCAGCAGCTTATACTCAGGGGTCTATGGCTACACCTTC	CASSLYSGVYGYTF	few	TRBJ1-2	TRBV7-9	NA
TGCAGCGTCATGACACACTACGAGCAGTACTTC	CSVMTHYEQYF	NA	TRBJ2-7	TRBV29-1	NA
TGTGCCAGCAGCTTCCTAGCGGGAACAACTGCCACCGGGGAGCTGTTTTTT	CASSFLAGTTATGELFF	once	TRBJ2-2	TRBV5-5	TRBD2
TGTGCCAGCAGTTACACCCGGAAGTACACCGGGGAGCTGTTTTTT	CASSYTRKYTGELFF	NA	TRBJ2-2	TRBV6-5	NA
TGCGCCACCCAACTAGCGGGAGCCTCCGAGCAGTACTTC	CATQLAGASEQYF	few	TRBJ2-7	TRBV10-1	TRBD2
TGTGCCAGCAAACTGACAGGGCTGAACACTGAAGCTTTCTTT	CASKLTGLNTEAFF	few	TRBJ1-1	TRBV6-5	TRBD1
TGTGCCAGCGCTATAACAGGCGCTGAAGCTTTCTTT	CASAITGAEAFF	NA	TRBJ1-1	TRBV2	NA
TGTGCCAGCAGTTTAGGTGCGCTAGGTGGTGAAGCTTTCTTT	CASSLGALGGEAFF	once	TRBJ1-1	TRBV28	NA
TGTGCCAGCAGCGCCCAGACAGGCCGCGCCGTTAATGGCTACACCTTC	CASSAQTGRAVNGYTF	few	TRBJ1-2	TRBV27	NA
TGTGCCAGCAGTTCTGCAGAATACGAGCAGTACTTC	CASSSAEYEQYF	NA	TRBJ2-7	TRBV6-6	NA
TGTGCCAGCAGTTACTCACGCGGACAGTATAGGACTGAAGCTTTCTTT	CASSYSRGQYRTEAFF	NA	TRBJ1-1	TRBV6-6	NA
TGTGCCTGGAGACCCCTCGCGGGAGAGACCCAGTACTTC	CAWRPLAGETQYF	NA	TRBJ2-5	TRBV30	NA
TGCAGCGTTGAAGGCGGACAGGGGATTGGTGCTTTCTTT	CSVEGGQGIGAFF	NA	TRBJ1-1	TRBV29-1	TRBD1
TGTGCCAGCTCATTTAGCGGGTACGGTGAGCAGTACTTC	CASSFSGYGEQYF	NA	TRBJ2-7	TRBV18	TRBD2
TGTGCCAGCAGTTTATTTTCGTCGGCCCCCGGGGAGCTGTTTTTT	CASSLFSSAPGELFF	NA	TRBJ2-2	TRBV27	NA
TGTGCCAGCAGTGGATTAGGACAGCACCCGCAAGAGACCCAGTACTTC	CASSGLGQHPQETQYF	NA	TRBJ2-5	TRBV2	NA
TGCGCCAGCAGCTTTTCGGTCCGACAGCAAGAGACCCAGTACTTC	CASSFSVRQQETQYF	NA	TRBJ2-5	TRBV5-1	NA
TGTGCCAGCAGCCCCGGGACCTTCTACAATGAGCAGTTCTTC	CASSPGTFYNEQFF	few	TRBJ2-1	TRBV14	NA
TGCGCCAGCAGCTTGGCCCGGCGAGCAACTAATGAAAAACTGTTTTTT	CASSLARRATNEKLFF	NA	TRBJ1-4	TRBV5-1	NA
TGCGCCAGCAGCTTGGCCCCCGGACTAGCGGGAGGCTCCGGGGAGCTGTTTTTT	CASSLAPGLAGGSGELFF	many	TRBJ2-2	TRBV5-1	TRBD2
TGTGCCAGTAGCCCGGGAGCGTCGGGTGAAAAACTGTTTTTT	CASSPGASGEKLFF	NA	TRBJ1-4	TRBV19	NA
TGTGCCAGCTCACCAACAGGGGGAACTGAAGCTTTCTTT	CASSPTGGTEAFF	NA	TRBJ1-1	TRBV18	TRBD1
TGCGCCAGCAGCTTGACCCCGGGAGGGCCTGGCGAGACCCAGTACTTC	CASSLTPGGPGETQYF	NA	TRBJ2-5	TRBV5-1	TRBD2
TGTGCCAGCAGTTCCCCGATTATCCGCGGACGGTCCGACTACAATGAGCAGTTCTTC	CASSSPIIRGRSDYNEQFF	NA	TRBJ2-1	TRBV27	NA